This T cell receptor (beta chain) was retrieved from a study of blood T cell repertoires in COVID-19. The data were produced by immunoSEQ multiplex PCR, yet TCRdb's version contains in-frame clones alone and is incomplete. The sample consists of some 300,000 clones, 90% of them appearing once. CDR1 is MGHRA and CDR2 is YSYEKL in the germline V gene. The V gene end was trimmed by 2 bases and the J gene end by 5 bases; junction bases not matched to a gene: 7. This CDR3 comprises 16 residues. The origin of this receptor is a woman between 18 and 30 years old with acute COVID-19. Input material: PBMCs or T cells enriched from blood (not recorded which). The gene calls are TRBV4-1 and TRBJ2-1; the match to TRBD1 covers 9 bases. CDR3 region: CASSQPRQGVNNEQFF. CDR3 in DNA: TGCGCCAGCAGCCAACCAAGACAGGGGGTTAACAATGAGCAGTTCTTC.